Presented here are 20 T cell receptor beta chains from one specimen sequenced in a study of blood T cell repertoires in COVID-19. Profiled with immunoSEQ multiplex PCR; TCRdb holds only in-frame clones, not every one. Among over 150,000 clones listed, around 79% were seen once. The sample taken for sequencing was peripheral blood. These receptors originate from a man at least 80 years old with acute or convalescent COVID-19.

This clone was seen only a few times. This CDR3 reads CASSLGLSNQPQHF. The CDR3 DNA reads as TGTGCCAGCAGCTTGGGACTTAGCAATCAGCCCCAGCATTTT. V gene TRBV7-2 combines with J gene TRBJ1-5; possibly TRBD1 for D (5 bases). Germline CDR1 SGHTA, CDR2 FQGNSA. Trimming stripped 3 bases from V and 0 bases from J, with 6 bases between. This CDR3 spans 14 amino acids.

CDR3 region: CASSIDGAGASTQYF. The CDR3 coding sequence is TGTGCCAGTAGTATAGATGGCGCGGGCGCGAGTACGCAGTATTTT. The chain combines TRBV19 with TRBJ2-3, with D perhaps matching TRBD2 (5 bases). With 0 bases removed from V and 8 bases from J, the gap between germline ends came to 15 bases. The germline V gene encodes CDR1 LNHDA and CDR2 SQIVND (reference sequence). This CDR3 has 15 amino acids.

V and J are TRBV7-2 and TRBJ1-5; D gene ambiguous. Per the germline V gene, CDR1 is SGHTA and CDR2 is FQGNSA. V shed 5 bases and J shed 4 bases, with 15 bases lying between them. The CDR3 is 15 residues long. CDR3 residues: CASSPGEVRNQPQHF. For the CDR3, the DNA is TGTGCCAGCAGCCCTGGGGAGGTGCGAAATCAGCCCCAGCATTTT.

The J gene is TRBJ1-1, the V gene TRBV5-1, with TRBD1 matching 8 bases. The CDR3 spans 15 residues. V shed 5 bases and J 4 bases; nucleotides not matched to a gene: 10. Germline lookup yields CDR1 SGHRS and CDR2 YFSETQ. The CDR3 loop is CASSDQGAPGTEAFF. CDR3 coding DNA: TGCGCCAGCAGTGATCAGGGGGCGCCGGGCACTGAAGCTTTCTTT.

The chain links TRBV15 to TRBJ2-1, with TRBD2 as a possible D gene (5 bases). V shed 0 bases and J shed 3 bases, with 12 bases lying between them. The CDR3 has 16 residues. CDR1 LNHNV and CDR2 YYDKDF come from the germline V gene (reference sequence). CDR3 residues: CATSREETDFYNEQFF. CDR3 DNA sequence: TGTGCCACCAGCAGAGAGGAGACGGACTTCTACAATGAGCAGTTCTTC.

The genes are TRBV3-1 (or the pseudogene TRBV3-2) and TRBJ2-1; 7 bases fit TRBD2. The CDR3 has 18 residues. V shed 2 bases and J 7 bases; nucleotides not matched to a gene: 17. Germline-derived CDR1 and CDR2 are LGHDT and YNNKEL (reference sequence). The CDR3 sequence is CASSQNTRLAPSGNEQFF. The CDR3 DNA is TGTGCCAGCAGCCAAAATACTCGACTAGCCCCTTCGGGTAATGAGCAGTTCTTC.

This clone was counted between two and nine times. This sequence joins TRBV3-1 (or the pseudogene TRBV3-2) and TRBJ1-3; D is undetermined. In germline, CDR1 is LGHDT, CDR2 YNNKEL (reference sequence). The CDR3 contains 13 residues. V shed 1 base and J shed 9 bases, with 10 bases lying between them. This chain's CDR3 is CASSQGASGTIYF. The CDR3 DNA is TGTGCCAGCAGCCAAGGAGCCTCGGGCACCATATATTTT.

This clone showed up many times. The genes are TRBV6-5 and TRBJ2-2; tentative D call: TRBD1 (6 bases). The CDR3 contains 14 residues. Trimming took off 4 bases at V and 6 bases at J, with 12 bases between the two ends. Germline CDR1 reads MNHEY; CDR2 reads SVGAGI. The CDR3 loop is CASSSQGSAGELFF. CDR3 DNA sequence: TGTGCCAGCAGTTCACAGGGTTCGGCCGGGGAGCTGTTTTTT.

The sample holds one count of this clone. The V call is TRBV10-3, the J call TRBJ2-2; 9 nucleotides match TRBD1. This CDR3 is built from 15 residues. V lost 4 bases, J lost 7 bases, and 7 bases stayed unmatched. Per the germline V gene, CDR1 is ENHRY and CDR2 is SYGVKD. Written as DNA, the CDR3 is TGTGCCATCAGTGGAACAGGGGGCGGCGGCGGGGAGCTGTTTTTT. It is translated as CAISGTGGGGGELFF.

The gene calls are TRBV10-1 and TRBJ2-7; 7 nucleotides align to TRBD2. Germline values: CDR1 WNHNN, CDR2 SYGVQD (reference sequence). CDR3 length: 18 residues. V lost 7 bases and J lost 2; bases outside the gene matches: 20. The CDR3 bases are TGCGCCAGCATCAAGGGGAGGGGACGCCTCCCCTCGGCCTACGAGCAGTACGTC. The encoded protein is CASIKGRGRLPSAYEQYV.

Note on this clone: The sample holds other DNA sequences that translate to the same CDR3. The gene calls are TRBV2 and TRBJ1-5, with a tentative D call TRBD1 (5 bases). This CDR3 has 14 amino acids. CDR1 and CDR2 from the germline V gene are SNHLY and FYNNEI. V dropped 3 bases and J dropped 4 bases, with 10 bases sitting between them. CDR3: CASSEVQVNQPQHF. CDR3 in DNA: TGTGCCAGCAGTGAGGTACAGGTGAATCAGCCCCAGCATTTT.

The chain links TRBV7-2 to TRBJ1-5; 7 nucleotides match TRBD1. J gave up 4 bases and V 9 bases, and 9 bases lay outside the gene matches. The CDR3 has 14 amino acids. Looked up from germline, CDR1 is SGHTA and CDR2 is FQGNSA. The CDR3 is CASRYTGENQPQHF. The CDR3 coding sequence is TGTGCCAGTAGGTATACAGGGGAAAATCAGCCCCAGCATTTT.

V is TRBV9 and J is TRBJ2-7, with D maybe TRBD1 (6 bases). Germline lookup yields CDR1 SGDLS and CDR2 YYNGEE. V was cut by 0 bases and J by 3 bases, with 13 bases left in between. The CDR3 contains 15 residues. The CDR3 bases are TGTGCCAGCAGCGTAGCTACAGGGCAGTACTACGAGCAGTACTTC. The encoded protein is CASSVATGQYYEQYF.

This chain uses TRBV29-1 with TRBJ2-1, with 12 bases matching TRBD2. Germline values: CDR1 SQVTM, CDR2 ANQGSEA. Germline trimming cut 3 bases from V and 9 bases from J; bases unmatched to any gene: 6. CDR3 length equals 14 residues. The CDR3 here is CSVERLAGVGEQFF. The DNA for the CDR3 is TGCAGCGTTGAGAGACTAGCGGGGGTGGGTGAGCAGTTCTTC.

The chain carries TRBV7-8 and TRBJ1-5; D unclear. The CDR3 covers 13 residues. The germline V gene encodes CDR1 SGHVS and CDR2 FQNEAQ. V lost 5 bases to trimming and J lost 1 base, with 6 bases between them. CDR3: CASSPSSNQPQHF. The CDR3 DNA is TGTGCCAGCAGCCCTTCGAGCAATCAGCCCCAGCATTTT.

The chain recombines TRBV18 with TRBJ1-4; 7 nucleotides line up with TRBD1. V gave up 0 bases and J gave up 15 bases; unmatched junction bases: 7. Germline V CDR1 and CDR2: KGHSH, LQKENI. CDR3 size: 13 residues. The CDR3 loop is CASSPPGGQKMFF. CDR3 in DNA: TGTGCCAGCTCACCACCGGGGGGACAGAAAATGTTTTTT.

At least ten counts were recorded for this clone. This chain links TRBV30 with TRBJ2-7; a weak D match, TRBD1 (5 bases). The CDR3 is 14 amino acids. Trimming took off 0 bases at V and 5 bases at J, with 14 bases between the two ends. CDR1 is GTSNPN, CDR2 SVGIG, per germline (reference sequence). CDR3 DNA sequence: TGTGCCTGGAGTGTAGCCAGGGCAGCCGACGAGCAGTACTTC. Translation: CAWSVARAADEQYF.

As to this clone: Other DNA sequences of this sample code for an identical CDR3. The chain is built from TRBV28 and TRBJ2-2, with 9 bases that match TRBD1. Germline V gives CDR1 MDHEN, CDR2 SYDVKM. The CDR3 has 14 residues. V lost 5 bases to trimming and J lost 6 bases; unmatched junction nucleotides: 4. This CDR3 is CASSRTGEAGELFF. CDR3 nucleotides: TGTGCCAGCAGTAGGACAGGGGAGGCCGGGGAGCTGTTTTTT.

The chain couples TRBV24-1 to TRBJ2-3; D possibly corresponds to TRBD1 (6 bases). The CDR3 is 13 amino acids. V shed 9 bases and J shed 0 bases, with 9 bases lying between them. Germline V gene lookup returns CDR1 KGHDR and CDR2 SFDVKD. DNA for the CDR3: TGTGCCACCTCGGACAGCAGCACAGATACGCAGTATTTT. Protein product: CATSDSSTDTQYF.

V usage is TRBV9 and J usage is TRBJ2-1, with 13 bases identical to TRBD2. This CDR3 comprises 17 residues. Trimming cost V 2 bases and J 0 bases; bases outside gene matches: 2. Germline V lookup: CDR1 SGDLS, CDR2 YYNGEE. The CDR3 nucleotides read TGTGCCAGCAGCGTGGGACTAGCGGGGAGCTCCTACAATGAGCAGTTCTTC. This encodes CASSVGLAGSSYNEQFF.